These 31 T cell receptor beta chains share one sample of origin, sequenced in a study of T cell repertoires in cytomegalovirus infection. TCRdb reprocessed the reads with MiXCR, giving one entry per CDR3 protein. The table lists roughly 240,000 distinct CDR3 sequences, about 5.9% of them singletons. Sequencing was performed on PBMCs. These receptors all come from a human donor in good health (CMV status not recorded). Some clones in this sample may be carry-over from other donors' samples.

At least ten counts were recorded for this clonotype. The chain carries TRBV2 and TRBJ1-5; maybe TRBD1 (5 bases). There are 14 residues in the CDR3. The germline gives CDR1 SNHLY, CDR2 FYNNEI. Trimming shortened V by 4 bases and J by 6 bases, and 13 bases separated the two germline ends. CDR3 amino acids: CASSGVGVPQPQHF. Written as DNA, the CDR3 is TGTGCCAGCAGTGGGGTGGGGGTCCCTCAGCCCCAGCATTTT. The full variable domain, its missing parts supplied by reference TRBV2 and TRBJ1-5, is EPEVTQTPSHQVTQMGQEVILRCVPISNHLYFYWYRQILGQKVEFLVSFYNNEISEKSEIFDDQFSVERPDGSNFTLKIRSTKLEDSAMYFCASSGVGVPQPQHFGDGTRLSIL.

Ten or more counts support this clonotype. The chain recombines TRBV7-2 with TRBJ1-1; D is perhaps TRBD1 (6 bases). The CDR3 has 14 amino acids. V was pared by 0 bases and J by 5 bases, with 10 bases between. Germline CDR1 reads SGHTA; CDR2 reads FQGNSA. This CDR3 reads CASSLAGGRTEAFF. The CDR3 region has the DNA TGTGCCAGCAGCTTAGCAGGGGGGCGGACTGAAGCTTTCTTT. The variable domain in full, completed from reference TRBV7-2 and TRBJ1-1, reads GAGVSQSPSNKVTEKGKDVELRCDPISGHTALYWYRQSLGQGLEFLIYFQGNSAPDKSGLPSDRFSAERTGGSVSTLTIQRTQQEDSAVYLCASSLAGGRTEAFFGQGTRLTVV.

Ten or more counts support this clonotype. The DNA for the CDR3 is TGTGCCACCAGCAGGGACAGGGAAGAGACCCAGTACTTC. It yields the protein CATSRDREETQYF. This chain joins TRBV15 and TRBJ2-5; 8 nucleotides align to TRBD1. This CDR3 is built from 13 residues. Per the germline V gene, CDR1 is LNHNV and CDR2 is YYDKDF (reference sequence). The V and J ends lost 3 bases and 3 bases, in that order; junction bases with no gene match: 0.

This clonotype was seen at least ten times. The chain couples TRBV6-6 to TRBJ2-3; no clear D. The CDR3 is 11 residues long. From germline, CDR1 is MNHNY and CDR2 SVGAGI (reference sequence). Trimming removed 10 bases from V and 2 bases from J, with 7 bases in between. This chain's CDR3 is CAIQFTDTQYF. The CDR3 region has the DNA TGTGCCATCCAATTCACAGATACGCAGTATTTT.

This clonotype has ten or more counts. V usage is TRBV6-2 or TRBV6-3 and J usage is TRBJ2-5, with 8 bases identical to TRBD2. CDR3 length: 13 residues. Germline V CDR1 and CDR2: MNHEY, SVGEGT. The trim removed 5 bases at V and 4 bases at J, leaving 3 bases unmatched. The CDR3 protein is CASSRAGVETQYF. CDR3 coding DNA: TGTGCCAGCAGTCGAGCGGGGGTAGAGACCCAGTACTTC.

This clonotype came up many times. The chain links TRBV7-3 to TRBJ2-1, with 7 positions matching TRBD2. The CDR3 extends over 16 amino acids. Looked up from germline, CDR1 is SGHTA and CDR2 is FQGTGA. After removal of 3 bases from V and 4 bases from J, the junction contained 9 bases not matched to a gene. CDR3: CASSLSGGTFYNEQFF. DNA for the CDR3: TGTGCCAGCAGCTTGTCCGGGGGGACCTTTTACAATGAGCAGTTCTTC.

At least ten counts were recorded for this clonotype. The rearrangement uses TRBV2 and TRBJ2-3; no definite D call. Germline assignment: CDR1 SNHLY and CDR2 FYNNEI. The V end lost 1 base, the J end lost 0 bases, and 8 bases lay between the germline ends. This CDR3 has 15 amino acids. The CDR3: CASSEEARSTDTQYF. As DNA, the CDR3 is TGTGCCAGCAGTGAAGAAGCCCGTAGCACAGATACGCAGTATTTT. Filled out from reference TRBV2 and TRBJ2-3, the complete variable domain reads EPEVTQTPSHQVTQMGQEVILRCVPISNHLYFYWYRQILGQKVEFLVSFYNNEISEKSEIFDDQFSVERPDGSNFTLKIRSTKLEDSAMYFCASSEEARSTDTQYFGPGTRLTVL.

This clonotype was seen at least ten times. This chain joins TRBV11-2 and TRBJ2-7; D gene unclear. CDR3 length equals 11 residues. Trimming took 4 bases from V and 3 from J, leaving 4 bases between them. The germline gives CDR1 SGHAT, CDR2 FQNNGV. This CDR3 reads CASSSDYEQYF. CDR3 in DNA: TGTGCCAGCAGCTCTGACTACGAGCAGTACTTC.

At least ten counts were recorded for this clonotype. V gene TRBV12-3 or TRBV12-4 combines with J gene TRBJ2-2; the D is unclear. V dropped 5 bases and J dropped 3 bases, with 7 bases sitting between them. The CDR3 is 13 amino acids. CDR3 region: CASSTLHTGELFF. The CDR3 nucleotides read TGTGCCAGCAGTACGCTTCACACCGGGGAGCTGTTTTTT.

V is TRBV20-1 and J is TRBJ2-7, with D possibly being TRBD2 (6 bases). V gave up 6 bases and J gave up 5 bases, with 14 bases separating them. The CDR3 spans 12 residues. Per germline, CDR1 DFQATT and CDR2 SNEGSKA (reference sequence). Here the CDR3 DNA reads TGCAGTGCACACAAGGTAGCGGACGAGCAGTACTTC. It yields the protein CSAHKVADEQYF.

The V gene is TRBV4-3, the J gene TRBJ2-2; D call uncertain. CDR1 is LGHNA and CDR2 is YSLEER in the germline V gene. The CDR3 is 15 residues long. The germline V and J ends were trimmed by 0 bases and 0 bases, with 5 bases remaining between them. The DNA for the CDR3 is TGCGCCAGCAGCCAAGAGAAAACGAACACCGGGGAGCTGTTTTTT. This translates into CASSQEKTNTGELFF.

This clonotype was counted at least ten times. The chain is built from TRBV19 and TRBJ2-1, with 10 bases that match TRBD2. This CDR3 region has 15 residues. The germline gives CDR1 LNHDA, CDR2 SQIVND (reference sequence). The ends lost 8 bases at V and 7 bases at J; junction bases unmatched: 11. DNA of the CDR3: TGTGCCAGTGGTGGCGAGCGGGGGGGCTCGAATGAGCAGTTCTTC. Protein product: CASGGERGGSNEQFF.

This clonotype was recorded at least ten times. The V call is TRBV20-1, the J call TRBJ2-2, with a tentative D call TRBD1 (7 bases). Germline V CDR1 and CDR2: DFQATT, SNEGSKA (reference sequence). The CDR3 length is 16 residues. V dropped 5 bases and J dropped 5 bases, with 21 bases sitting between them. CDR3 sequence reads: CSAPFRQGGLTGELFF. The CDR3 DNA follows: TGCAGTGCTCCCTTCCGACAGGGAGGCTTAACCGGGGAGCTGTTTTTT.

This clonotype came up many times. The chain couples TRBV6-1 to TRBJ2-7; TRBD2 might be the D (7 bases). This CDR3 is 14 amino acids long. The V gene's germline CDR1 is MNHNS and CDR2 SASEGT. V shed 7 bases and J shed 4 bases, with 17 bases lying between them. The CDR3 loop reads CASMRGPPAYEQYF. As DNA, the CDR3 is TGTGCCAGCATGCGGGGGCCTCCGGCATACGAGCAGTACTTC.

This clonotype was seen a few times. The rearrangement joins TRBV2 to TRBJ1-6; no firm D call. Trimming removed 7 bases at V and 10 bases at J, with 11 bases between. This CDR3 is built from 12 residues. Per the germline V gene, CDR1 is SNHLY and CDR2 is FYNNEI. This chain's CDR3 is CASTRFISPLHF. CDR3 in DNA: TGTGCCAGCACTCGGTTTATCTCACCCCTCCACTTT.

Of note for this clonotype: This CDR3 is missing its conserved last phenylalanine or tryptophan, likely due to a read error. The CDR3 loop reads CASSSDRGRGNQPQHL. The CDR3 DNA sequence: TGTGCCAGCAGCTCGGACAGGGGGCGAGGGAATCAGCCCCAGCATCTT. This chain links TRBV6-2 or TRBV6-3 with TRBJ1-5; TRBD1 matches at 11 bases. V trimming: 6 bases; J trimming: 4 bases; junction bases outside the gene matches: 8. Germline CDR1 reads MNHEY; CDR2 reads SVGEGT. The CDR3 has 16 amino acids.

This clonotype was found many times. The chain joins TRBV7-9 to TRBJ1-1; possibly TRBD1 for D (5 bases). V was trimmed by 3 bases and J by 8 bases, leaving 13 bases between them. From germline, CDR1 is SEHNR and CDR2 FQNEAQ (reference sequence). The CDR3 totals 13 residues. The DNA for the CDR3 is TGTGCCAGCAGCTTGAGACAGCCCAGAGAAGCTTTCTTT. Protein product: CASSLRQPREAFF.

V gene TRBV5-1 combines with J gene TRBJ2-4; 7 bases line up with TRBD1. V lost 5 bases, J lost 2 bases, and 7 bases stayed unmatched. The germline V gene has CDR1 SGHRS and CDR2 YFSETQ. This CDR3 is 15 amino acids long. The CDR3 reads CASRGTGVTKNIQYF. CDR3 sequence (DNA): TGCGCCAGCAGAGGAACAGGGGTAACCAAAAACATTCAGTACTTC. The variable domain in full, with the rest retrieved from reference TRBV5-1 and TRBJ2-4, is KAGVTQTPRYLIKTRGQQVTLSCSPISGHRSVSWYQQTPGQGLQFLFEYFSETQRNKGNFPGRFSGRQFSNSRSEMNVSTLELGDSALYLCASRGTGVTKNIQYFGAGTRLSVL.

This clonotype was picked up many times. The CDR3 nucleotides read TGCAGTGCGAGTATACTAGCGGGGGCCAGCTACGAGCAGTACTTC. Amino acid sequence: CSASILAGASYEQYF. The chain couples TRBV20-1 to TRBJ2-7, with 11 bases fitting TRBD2. V lost 6 bases, J lost 3 bases, and 10 bases stayed unmatched. From germline, CDR1 is DFQATT and CDR2 SNEGSKA (reference sequence). The CDR3 runs to 15 residues.

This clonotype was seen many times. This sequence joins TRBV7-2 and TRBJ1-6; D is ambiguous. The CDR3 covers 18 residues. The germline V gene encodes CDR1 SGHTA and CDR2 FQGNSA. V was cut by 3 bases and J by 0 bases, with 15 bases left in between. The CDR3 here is CASSLTIKGSSYNSPLHF. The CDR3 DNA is TGTGCCAGCAGCTTGACGATAAAGGGAAGCTCCTATAATTCACCCCTCCACTTT.

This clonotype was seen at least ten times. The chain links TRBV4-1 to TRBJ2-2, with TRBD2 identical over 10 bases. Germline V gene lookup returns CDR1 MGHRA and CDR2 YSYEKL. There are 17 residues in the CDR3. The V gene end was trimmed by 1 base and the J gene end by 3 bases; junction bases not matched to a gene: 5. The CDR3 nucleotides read TGCGCCAGCAGCCAAGCCGCTAGCGGGGGATACACCGGGGAGCTGTTTTTT. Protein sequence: CASSQAASGGYTGELFF.

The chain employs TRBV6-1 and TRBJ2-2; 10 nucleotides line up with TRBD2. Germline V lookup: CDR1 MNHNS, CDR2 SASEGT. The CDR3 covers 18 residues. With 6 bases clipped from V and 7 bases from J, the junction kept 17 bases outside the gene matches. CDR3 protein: CASRSYRLSGGPSGELFF. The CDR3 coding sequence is TGTGCCAGCAGGAGCTACAGGCTTAGCGGGGGGCCGAGCGGGGAGCTGTTTTTT.

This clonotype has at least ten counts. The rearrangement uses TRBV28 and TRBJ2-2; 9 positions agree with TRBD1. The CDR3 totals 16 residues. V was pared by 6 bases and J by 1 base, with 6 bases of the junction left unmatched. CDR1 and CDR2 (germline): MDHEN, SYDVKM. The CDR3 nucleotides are TGTGCCAGCAGGAGACAGGGGGGAGGGAACACCGGGGAGCTGTTTTTT. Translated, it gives CASRRQGGGNTGELFF.

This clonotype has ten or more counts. The CDR3 DNA is TGCAGCGGGGGACAGGGGGACTATGGCTACACCTTC. It yields the protein CSGGQGDYGYTF. The chain recombines TRBV29-1 with TRBJ1-2; the match to TRBD1 covers 11 bases. CDR1 and CDR2 (germline): SQVTM, ANQGSEA. V trimming: 7 bases; J trimming: 3 bases; junction bases outside the gene matches: 1. The CDR3 sequence is 12 residues long.

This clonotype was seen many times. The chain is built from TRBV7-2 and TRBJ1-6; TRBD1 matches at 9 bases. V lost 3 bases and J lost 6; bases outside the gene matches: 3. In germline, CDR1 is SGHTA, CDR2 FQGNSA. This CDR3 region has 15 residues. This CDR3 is CASSLDRGVNSPLHF. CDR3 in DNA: TGTGCCAGCAGCTTGGACAGGGGCGTTAATTCACCCCTCCACTTT.

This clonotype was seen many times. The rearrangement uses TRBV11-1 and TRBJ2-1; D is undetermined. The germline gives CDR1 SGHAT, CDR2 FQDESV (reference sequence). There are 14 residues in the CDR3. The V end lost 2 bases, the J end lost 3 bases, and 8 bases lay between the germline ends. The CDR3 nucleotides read TGTGCCAGCAGCTTACTGGTGGGCTACAATGAGCAGTTCTTC. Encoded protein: CASSLLVGYNEQFF.

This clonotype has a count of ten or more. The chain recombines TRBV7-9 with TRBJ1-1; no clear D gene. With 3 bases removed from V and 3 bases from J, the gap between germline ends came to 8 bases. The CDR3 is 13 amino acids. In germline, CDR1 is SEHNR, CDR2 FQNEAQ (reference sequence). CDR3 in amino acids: CASSFSDYTEAFF. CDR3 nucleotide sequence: TGTGCCAGCAGCTTTTCGGACTACACTGAAGCTTTCTTT.

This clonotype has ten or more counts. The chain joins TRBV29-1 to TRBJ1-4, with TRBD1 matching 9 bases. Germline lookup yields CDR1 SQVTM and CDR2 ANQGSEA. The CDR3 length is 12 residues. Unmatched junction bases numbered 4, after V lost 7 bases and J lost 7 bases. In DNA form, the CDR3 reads TGCAGCGGGGGGACAGGGAGTGAAAAACTGTTTTTT. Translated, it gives CSGGTGSEKLFF.

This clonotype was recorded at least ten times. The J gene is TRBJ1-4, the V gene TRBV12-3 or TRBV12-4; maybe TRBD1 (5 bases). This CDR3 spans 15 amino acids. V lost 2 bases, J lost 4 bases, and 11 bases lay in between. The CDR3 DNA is TGTGCCAGCAGTTTACGGGGGATTGGTAATGAAAAACTGTTTTTT. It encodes CASSLRGIGNEKLFF.

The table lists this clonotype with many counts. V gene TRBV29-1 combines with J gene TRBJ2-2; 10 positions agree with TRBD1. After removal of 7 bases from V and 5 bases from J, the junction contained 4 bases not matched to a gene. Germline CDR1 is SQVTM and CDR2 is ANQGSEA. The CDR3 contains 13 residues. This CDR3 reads CSAWTGGTGELFF. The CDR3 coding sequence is TGCAGCGCATGGACAGGGGGGACCGGGGAGCTGTTTTTT.

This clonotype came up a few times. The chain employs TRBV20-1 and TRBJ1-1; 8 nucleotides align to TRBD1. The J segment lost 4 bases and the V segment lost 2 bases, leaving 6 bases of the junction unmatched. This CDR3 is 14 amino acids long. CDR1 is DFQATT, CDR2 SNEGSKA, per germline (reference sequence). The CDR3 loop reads CSARSSTGGTEAFF. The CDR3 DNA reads TGCAGTGCTAGATCGTCAACAGGGGGCACTGAAGCTTTCTTT.